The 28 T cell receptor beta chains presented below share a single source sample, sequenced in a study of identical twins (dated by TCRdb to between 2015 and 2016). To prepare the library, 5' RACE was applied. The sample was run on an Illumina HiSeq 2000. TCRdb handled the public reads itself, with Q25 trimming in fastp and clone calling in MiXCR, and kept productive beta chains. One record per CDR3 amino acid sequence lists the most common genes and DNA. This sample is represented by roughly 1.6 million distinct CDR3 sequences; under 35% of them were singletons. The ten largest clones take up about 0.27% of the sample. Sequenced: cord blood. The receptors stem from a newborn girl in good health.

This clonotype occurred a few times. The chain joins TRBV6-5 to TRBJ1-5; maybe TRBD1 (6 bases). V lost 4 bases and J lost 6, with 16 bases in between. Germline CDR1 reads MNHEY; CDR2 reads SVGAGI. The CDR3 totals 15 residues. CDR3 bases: TGTGCCAGCAGTTCTGCAGGGGATAGGGGTCAGCCCCAGCATTTT. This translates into CASSSAGDRGQPQHF.

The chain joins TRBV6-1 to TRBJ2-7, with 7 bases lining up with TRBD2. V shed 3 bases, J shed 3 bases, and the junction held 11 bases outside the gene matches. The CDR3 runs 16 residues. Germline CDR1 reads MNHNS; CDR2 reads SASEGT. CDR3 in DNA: TGTGCCAGCAGTGAGGCTGGCGGGAGAAGAAACTACGAGCAGTACTTC. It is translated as CASSEAGGRRNYEQYF.

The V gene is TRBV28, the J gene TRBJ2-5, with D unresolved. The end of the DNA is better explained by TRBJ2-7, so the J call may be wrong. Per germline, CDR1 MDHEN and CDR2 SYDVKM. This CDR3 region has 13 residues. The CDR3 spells CASSLSSSHEQYF. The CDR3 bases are TGTGCCAGCAGTTTATCTAGTAGCCACGAGCAGTACTTC.

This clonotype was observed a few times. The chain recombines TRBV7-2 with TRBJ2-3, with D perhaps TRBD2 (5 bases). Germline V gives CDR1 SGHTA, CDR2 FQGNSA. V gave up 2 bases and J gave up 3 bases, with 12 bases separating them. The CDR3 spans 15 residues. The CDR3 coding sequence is TGTGCCAGCAGCTTATTCGGGGAGATTACAGATACGCAGTATTTT. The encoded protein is CASSLFGEITDTQYF.

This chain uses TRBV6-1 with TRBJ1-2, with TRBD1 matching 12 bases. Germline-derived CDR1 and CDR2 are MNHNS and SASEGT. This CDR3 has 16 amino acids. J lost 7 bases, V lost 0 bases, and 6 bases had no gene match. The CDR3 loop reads CASSEAGDRGLFGYTF. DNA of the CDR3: TGTGCCAGCAGTGAAGCTGGGGACAGGGGGCTTTTTGGCTACACCTTC.

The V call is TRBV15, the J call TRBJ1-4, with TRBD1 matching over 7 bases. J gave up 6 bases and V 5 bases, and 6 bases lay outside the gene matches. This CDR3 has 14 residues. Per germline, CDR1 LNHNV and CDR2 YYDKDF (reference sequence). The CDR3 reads CATSARQGDEKLFF. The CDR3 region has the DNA TGTGCCACCAGCGCCCGACAGGGTGATGAAAAACTGTTTTTT.

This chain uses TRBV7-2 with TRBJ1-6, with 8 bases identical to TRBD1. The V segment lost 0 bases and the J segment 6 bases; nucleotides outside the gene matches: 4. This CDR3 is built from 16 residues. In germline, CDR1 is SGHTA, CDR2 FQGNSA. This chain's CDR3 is CASSLAQGAFNSPLHF. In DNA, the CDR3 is TGTGCCAGCAGCTTAGCTCAGGGGGCTTTTAATTCACCCCTCCACTTT. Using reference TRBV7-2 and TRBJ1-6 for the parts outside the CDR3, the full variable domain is GAGVSQSPSNKVTEKGKDVELRCDPISGHTALYWYRQSLGQGLEFLIYFQGNSAPDKSGLPSDRFSAERTGGSVSTLTIQRTQQEDSAVYLCASSLAQGAFNSPLHFGNGTRLTVT.

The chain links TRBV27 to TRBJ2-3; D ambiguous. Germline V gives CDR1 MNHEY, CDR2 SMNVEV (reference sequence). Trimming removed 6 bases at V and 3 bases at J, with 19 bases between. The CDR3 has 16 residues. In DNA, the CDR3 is TGTGCCAGCAGCGACCTTAGCCTGGCAATTACAGATACGCAGTATTTT. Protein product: CASSDLSLAITDTQYF.

The CDR3 loop is CASRAAGVKQYEQYF. DNA for the CDR3: TGTGCCAGCAGAGCAGCGGGGGTAAAACAGTACGAGCAGTACTTC. V is TRBV28 and J is TRBJ2-7; 8 nucleotides line up with TRBD2. After removal of 6 bases from V and 4 bases from J, the junction contained 11 bases not matched to a gene. This CDR3 region has 15 residues. CDR1 MDHEN and CDR2 SYDVKM come from the germline V gene.

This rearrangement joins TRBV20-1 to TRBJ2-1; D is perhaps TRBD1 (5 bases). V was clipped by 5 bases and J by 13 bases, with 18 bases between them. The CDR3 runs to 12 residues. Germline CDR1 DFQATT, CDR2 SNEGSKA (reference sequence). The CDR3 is CSAVRVAVTQFF. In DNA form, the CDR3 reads TGCAGTGCTGTCAGGGTTGCGGTGACCCAGTTCTTC.

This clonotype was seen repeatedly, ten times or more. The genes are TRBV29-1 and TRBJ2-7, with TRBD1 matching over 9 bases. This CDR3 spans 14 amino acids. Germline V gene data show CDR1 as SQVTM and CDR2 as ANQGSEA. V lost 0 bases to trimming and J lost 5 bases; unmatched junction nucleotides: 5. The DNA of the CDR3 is TGCAGCGTTGAAGAACGGGACAGGGAAGACGAGCAGTACTTC. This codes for CSVEERDREDEQYF.

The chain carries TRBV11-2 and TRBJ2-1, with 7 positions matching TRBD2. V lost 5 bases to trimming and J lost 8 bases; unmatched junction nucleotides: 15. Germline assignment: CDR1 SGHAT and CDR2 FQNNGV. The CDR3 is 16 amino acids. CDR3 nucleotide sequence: TGTGCCAGCAGCGCCTCTTGGACTAGGTCCCGCCATGAGCAGTTCTTC. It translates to CASSASWTRSRHEQFF. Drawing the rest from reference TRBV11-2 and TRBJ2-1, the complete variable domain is EAGVAQSPRYKIIEKRQSVAFWCNPISGHATLYWYQQILGQGPKLLIQFQNNGVVDDSQLPKDRFSAERLKGVDSTLKIQPAKLEDSAVYLCASSASWTRSRHEQFFGPGTRLTVL.

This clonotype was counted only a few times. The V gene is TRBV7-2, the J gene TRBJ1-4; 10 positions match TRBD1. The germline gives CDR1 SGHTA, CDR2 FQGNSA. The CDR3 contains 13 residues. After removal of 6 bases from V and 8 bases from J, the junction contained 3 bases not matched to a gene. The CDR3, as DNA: TGTGCCAGCAGACTGGACAGGGGGGAAAAACTGTTTTTT. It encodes CASRLDRGEKLFF.

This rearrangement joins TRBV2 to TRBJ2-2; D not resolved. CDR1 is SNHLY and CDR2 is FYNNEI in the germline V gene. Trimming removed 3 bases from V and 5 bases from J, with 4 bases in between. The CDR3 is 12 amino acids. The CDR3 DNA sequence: TGTGCCAGCAGTGACGAGACCGGGGAGCTGTTTTTT. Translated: CASSDETGELFF.

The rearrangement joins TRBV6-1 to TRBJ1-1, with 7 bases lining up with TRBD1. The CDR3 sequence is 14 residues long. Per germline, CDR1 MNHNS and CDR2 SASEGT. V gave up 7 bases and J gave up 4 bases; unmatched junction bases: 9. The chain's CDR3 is CASKGTALITEAFF. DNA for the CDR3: TGTGCCAGCAAAGGGACAGCCTTAATCACTGAAGCTTTCTTT.

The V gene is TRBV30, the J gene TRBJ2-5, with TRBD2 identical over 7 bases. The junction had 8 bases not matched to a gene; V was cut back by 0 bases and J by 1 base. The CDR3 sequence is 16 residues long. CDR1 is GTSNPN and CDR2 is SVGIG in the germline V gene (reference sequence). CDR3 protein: CAWSVFTGGLQETQYF. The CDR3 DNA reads TGTGCCTGGAGTGTATTTACGGGGGGACTCCAAGAGACCCAGTACTTC.

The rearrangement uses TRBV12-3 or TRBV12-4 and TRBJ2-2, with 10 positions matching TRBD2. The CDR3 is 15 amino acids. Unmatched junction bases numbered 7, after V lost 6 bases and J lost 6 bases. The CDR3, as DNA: TGTGCCAGCAGCCGCACTAGCGGGGACGCCGGGGAGCTGTTTTTT. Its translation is CASSRTSGDAGELFF.

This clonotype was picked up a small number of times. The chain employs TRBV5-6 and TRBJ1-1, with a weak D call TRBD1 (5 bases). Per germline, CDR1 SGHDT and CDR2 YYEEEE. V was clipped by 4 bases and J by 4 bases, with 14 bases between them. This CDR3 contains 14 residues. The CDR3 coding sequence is TGTGCCAGCAGCACCGGACATAGGGCCACTGAAGCTTTCTTT. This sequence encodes CASSTGHRATEAFF. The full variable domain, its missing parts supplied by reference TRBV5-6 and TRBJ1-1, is DAGVTQSPTHLIKTRGQQVTLRCSPKSGHDTVSWYQQALGQGPQFIFQYYEEEERQRGNFPDRFSGHQFPNYSSELNVNALLLGDSALYLCASSTGHRATEAFFGQGTRLTVV.

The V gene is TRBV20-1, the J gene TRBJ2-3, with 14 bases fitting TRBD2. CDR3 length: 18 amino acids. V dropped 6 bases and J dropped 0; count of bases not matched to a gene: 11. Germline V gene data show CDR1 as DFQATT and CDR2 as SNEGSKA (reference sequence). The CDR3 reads CSAPDRLAGGLSTDTQYF. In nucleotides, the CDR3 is TGCAGTGCCCCAGACCGACTAGCGGGAGGGCTTAGCACAGATACGCAGTATTTT.

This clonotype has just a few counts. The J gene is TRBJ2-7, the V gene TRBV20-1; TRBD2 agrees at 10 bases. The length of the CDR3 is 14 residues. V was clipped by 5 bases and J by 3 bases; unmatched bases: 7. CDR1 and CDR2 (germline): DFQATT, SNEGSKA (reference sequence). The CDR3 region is CSAPHLAGVYEQYF. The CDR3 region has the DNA TGCAGTGCTCCCCACCTAGCGGGGGTCTACGAGCAGTACTTC.

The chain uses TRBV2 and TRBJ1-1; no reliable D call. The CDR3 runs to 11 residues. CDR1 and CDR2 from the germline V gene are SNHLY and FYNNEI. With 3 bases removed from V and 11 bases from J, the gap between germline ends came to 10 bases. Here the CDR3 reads CASSEVWRAFF. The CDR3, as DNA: TGTGCCAGCAGTGAGGTTTGGAGGGCTTTCTTT.

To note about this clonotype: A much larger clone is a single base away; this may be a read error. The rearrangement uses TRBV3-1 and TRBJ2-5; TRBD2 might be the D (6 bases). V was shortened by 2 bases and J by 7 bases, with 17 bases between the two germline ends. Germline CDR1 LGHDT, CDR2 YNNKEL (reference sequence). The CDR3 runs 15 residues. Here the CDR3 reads CASSQRTNRRGTQYF. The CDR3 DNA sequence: TGTGCCAGCAGCCAAAGGACTAACCGGCGAGGGACCCAGTACTTC.

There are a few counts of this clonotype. The CDR3 loop reads CASSSQGGEKLFF. CDR3 coding DNA: TGTGCCAGCAGCAGCCAGGGGGGCGAAAAACTGTTTTTT. V usage is TRBV27 and J usage is TRBJ1-4; 7 bases are a match to TRBD1. This CDR3 is 13 amino acids long. CDR1 MNHEY and CDR2 SMNVEV come from the germline V gene (reference sequence). V trimming: 6 bases; J trimming: 8 bases; junction bases outside the gene matches: 6.

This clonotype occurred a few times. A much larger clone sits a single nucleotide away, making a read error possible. The CDR3 loop reads CATSWTGGTDTQYF. The CDR3 nucleotides read TGTGCCACCAGTTGGACAGGGGGCACAGATACGCAGTATTTT. The V call is TRBV15, the J call TRBJ2-3; 9 bases match TRBD1. With 6 bases clipped from V and 1 base from J, the junction kept 2 bases outside the gene matches. Germline CDR1 is LNHNV and CDR2 is YYDKDF (reference sequence). This CDR3 has 14 residues.

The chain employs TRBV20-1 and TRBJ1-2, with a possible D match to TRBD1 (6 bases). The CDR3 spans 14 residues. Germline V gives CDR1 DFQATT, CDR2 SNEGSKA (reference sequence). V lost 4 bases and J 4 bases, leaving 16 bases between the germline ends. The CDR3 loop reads CSATGPGDAYGYTF. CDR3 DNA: TGCAGTGCTACGGGGCCAGGGGACGCCTATGGCTACACCTTC.

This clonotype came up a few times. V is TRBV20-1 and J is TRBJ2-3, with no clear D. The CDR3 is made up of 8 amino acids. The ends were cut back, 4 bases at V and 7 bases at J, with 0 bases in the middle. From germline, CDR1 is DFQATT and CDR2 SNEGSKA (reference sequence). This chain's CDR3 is CSANTQYF. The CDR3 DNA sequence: TGCAGTGCTAATACGCAGTATTTT.

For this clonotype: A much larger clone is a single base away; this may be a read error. The CDR3 here is CASSHGRSYEQYF. The CDR3 bases are TGTGCCAGCAGTCACGGCAGGTCCTACGAGCAGTACTTC. The chain carries TRBV27 and TRBJ2-7; unclear D gene. V shed 5 bases and J shed 1 base, with 9 bases lying between them. Germline CDR1 reads MNHEY; CDR2 reads SMNVEV (reference sequence). The CDR3 loop spans 13 amino acids.

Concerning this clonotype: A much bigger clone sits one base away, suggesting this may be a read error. CDR3 nucleotide sequence: TGTACCAGCAGCTTAGATCTTGGGGTGGGCAAAAACATTCAGTACTTC. This encodes CTSSLDLGVGKNIQYF. V is TRBV11-2 and J is TRBJ2-4; D is unclear. Per germline, CDR1 SGHAT and CDR2 FQNNGV. The CDR3 is 16 residues long.